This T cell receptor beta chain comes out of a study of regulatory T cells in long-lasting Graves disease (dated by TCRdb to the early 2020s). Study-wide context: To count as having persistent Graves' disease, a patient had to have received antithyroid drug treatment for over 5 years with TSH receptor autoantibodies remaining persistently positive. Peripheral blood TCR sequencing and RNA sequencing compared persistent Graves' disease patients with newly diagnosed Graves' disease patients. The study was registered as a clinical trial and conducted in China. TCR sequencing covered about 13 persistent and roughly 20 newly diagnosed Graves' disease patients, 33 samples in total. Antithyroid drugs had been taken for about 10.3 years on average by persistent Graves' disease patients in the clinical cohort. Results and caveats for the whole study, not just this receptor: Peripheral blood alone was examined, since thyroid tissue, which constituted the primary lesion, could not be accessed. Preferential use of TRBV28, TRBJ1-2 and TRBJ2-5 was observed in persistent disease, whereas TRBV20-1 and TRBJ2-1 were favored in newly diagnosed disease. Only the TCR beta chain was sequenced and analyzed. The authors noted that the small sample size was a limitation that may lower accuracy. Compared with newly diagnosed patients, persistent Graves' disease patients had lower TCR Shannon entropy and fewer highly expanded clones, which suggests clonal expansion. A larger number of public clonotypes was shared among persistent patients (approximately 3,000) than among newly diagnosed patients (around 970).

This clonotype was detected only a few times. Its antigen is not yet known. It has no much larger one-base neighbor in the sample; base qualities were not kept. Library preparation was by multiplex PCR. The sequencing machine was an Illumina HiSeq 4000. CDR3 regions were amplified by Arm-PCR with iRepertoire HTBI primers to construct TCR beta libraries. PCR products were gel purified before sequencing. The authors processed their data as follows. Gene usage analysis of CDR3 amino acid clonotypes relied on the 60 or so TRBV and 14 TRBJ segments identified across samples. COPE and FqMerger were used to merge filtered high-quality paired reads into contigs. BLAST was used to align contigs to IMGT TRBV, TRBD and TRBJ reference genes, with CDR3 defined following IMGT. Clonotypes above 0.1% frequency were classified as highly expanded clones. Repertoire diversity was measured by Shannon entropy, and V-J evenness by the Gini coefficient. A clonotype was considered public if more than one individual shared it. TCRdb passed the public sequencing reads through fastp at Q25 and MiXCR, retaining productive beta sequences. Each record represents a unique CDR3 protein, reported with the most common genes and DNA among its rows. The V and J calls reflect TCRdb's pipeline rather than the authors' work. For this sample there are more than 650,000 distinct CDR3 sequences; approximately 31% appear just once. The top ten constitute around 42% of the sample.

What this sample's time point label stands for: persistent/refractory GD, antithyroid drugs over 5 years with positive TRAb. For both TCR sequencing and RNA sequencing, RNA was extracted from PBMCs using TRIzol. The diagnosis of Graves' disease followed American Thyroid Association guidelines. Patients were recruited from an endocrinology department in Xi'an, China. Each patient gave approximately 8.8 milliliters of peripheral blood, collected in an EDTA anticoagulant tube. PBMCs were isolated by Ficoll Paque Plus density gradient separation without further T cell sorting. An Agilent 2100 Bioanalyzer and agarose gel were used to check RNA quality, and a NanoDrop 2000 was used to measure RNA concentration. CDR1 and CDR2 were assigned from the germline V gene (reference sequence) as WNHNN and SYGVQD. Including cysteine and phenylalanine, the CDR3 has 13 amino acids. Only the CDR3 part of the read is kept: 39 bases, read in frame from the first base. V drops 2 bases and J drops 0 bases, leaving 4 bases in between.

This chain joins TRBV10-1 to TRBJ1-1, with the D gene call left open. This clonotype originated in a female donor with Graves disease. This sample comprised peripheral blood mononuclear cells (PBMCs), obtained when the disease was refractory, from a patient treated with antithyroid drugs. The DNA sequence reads TGCGCCAGCAGTGAGAAGTTGAACACTGAAGCTTTCTTT. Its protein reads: CASSEKLNTEAFF.